This entry is about one TCR beta chain. The CDR3 runs 12 residues. CDR1 and CDR2 from the germline V gene are LNHDA and SQIVND (reference sequence). J gave up 7 bases and V 2 bases, and 1 base lay outside the gene matches. The sample originates from a study of blood T cell repertoires in COVID-19. Clones were sequenced by immunoSEQ multiplex PCR, and TCRdb holds only the in-frame ones, with some missing. The table shows about 160,000 clones, with more than 80% occurring only once. The chain recombines TRBV19 with TRBJ1-2; 7 nucleotides agree with TRBD1. The TCR was taken from a woman in her sixties or seventies with COVID-19, enrolled during active disease. Sequenced: peripheral blood. The CDR3 DNA reads TGTGCCAGTAGTATAAGACAGGGTGGCTACACCTTC. The encoded protein is CASSIRQGGYTF.